This T cell receptor (beta chain) was recovered during a study of blood T cells in healthy people across ages. The J segment lost 4 bases and the V segment lost 9 bases, leaving 13 bases of the junction unmatched. CDR1 is SGHNT and CDR2 is YYREEE in the germline V gene (reference sequence). This CDR3 has 14 residues. The authors ran a second PCR of about 6 to 11 cycles using a sample-barcoded 5' primer and a J-beta primer mix. Via MiXCR, TCRdb re-called the 5' RACE reads, giving one row per CDR3 protein. The data contain around 1,000,000 distinct CDR3 sequences, under 30% of them singletons. The same specimen was also included in a second study, on T cells of mothers and their children. That report adds: Normalized overlap was always slightly, never significantly, higher in related than unrelated mother-child pairs.

What was sequenced was blood. The J gene is TRBJ2-7, the V gene TRBV5-4, with 7 bases identical to TRBD1. The sequence came from a girl aged 2 to 10 in good health. CDR3 DNA sequence: TGTGCCACTCAAGAGGGACAGAACTTTTACGAGCAGTACTTC. It is translated as CATQEGQNFYEQYF. The entire variable domain, with the rest obtained from reference TRBV5-4 and TRBJ2-7, is as follows: ETGVTQSPTHLIKTRGQQVTLRCSSQSGHNTVSWYQQALGQGPQFIFQYYREEENGRGNFPPRFSGLQFPNYSSELNVNALELDDSALYLCATQEGQNFYEQYFGPGTRLTVT.